The 27 T cell receptor beta chains reported below all come from one sample, sequenced in a study of blood T cell repertoires in COVID-19. Here immunoSEQ multiplex PCR was the method, and the copy in TCRdb shows in-frame clones only, minus some. The sample includes a few hundred thousand clones, roughly 87% seen only once; the top ten take 4.6%. Sequenced: peripheral blood. These receptors all come from a woman in her 40s who had recovered from COVID-19.

This clone was observed once. The chain employs TRBV29-1 and TRBJ1-3; TRBD1 is a possible D gene (6 bases). The CDR3 is 16 amino acids. V lost 5 bases and J lost 0, with 17 bases in between. Per the germline V gene, CDR1 is SQVTM and CDR2 is ANQGSEA. The CDR3: CSVSNRVGSSGNTIYF. The CDR3 nucleotides are TGCAGCGTTAGCAACAGGGTGGGAAGCTCTGGAAACACCATATATTTT.

The chain couples TRBV7-9 to TRBJ2-3, with D tentatively TRBD2 (7 bases). Trimming removed 3 bases at V and 2 bases at J, with 15 bases between. The CDR3 has 16 residues. The germline V gene has CDR1 SEHNR and CDR2 FQNEAQ (reference sequence). The CDR3: CASSFAGANPTDTQYF. The CDR3 region has the DNA TGTGCCAGCAGCTTTGCGGGGGCCAATCCCACAGATACGCAGTATTTT.

The chain recombines TRBV4-1 with TRBJ2-6; D may be TRBD1 (6 bases). Trimming cost V 6 bases and J 0 bases, with 12 bases left between them. Looked up from germline, CDR1 is MGHRA and CDR2 is YSYEKL. The CDR3 has 16 residues. The CDR3 region is CASSDRTASGANVLTF. The DNA of the CDR3 is TGCGCCAGCAGTGACCGGACAGCCTCTGGGGCCAACGTCCTGACTTTC.

CDR3 in amino acids: CASSALQGRNTGELFF. The CDR3 bases are TGTGCCAGTAGTGCCTTACAGGGACGTAACACCGGGGAGCTGTTTTTT. The genes are TRBV19 and TRBJ2-2; tentatively, D is TRBD1 (6 bases). The CDR3 covers 16 residues. Trimming stripped 5 bases from V and 2 bases from J, with 15 bases between. The V gene's germline CDR1 is LNHDA and CDR2 SQIVND (reference sequence).

The V and J genes are TRBV2 and TRBJ1-4; D not resolved. Trimming cost V 3 bases and J 0 bases, with 5 bases left between them. The germline CDR1 and CDR2 sequences are SNHLY and FYNNEI. CDR3 size: 14 residues. CDR3 sequence (DNA): TGTGCCAGCAGTGATCGGTCAACTAATGAAAAACTGTTTTTT. It specifies CASSDRSTNEKLFF.

This clone was picked up one time. The rearrangement joins TRBV27 to TRBJ2-1, with 12 bases that match TRBD2. With V trimmed by 3 bases and J by 7 bases, 4 bases remained unmatched. Germline lookup yields CDR1 MNHEY and CDR2 SMNVEV (reference sequence). The CDR3 is 15 residues long. CDR3 region: CASSFGTSGRNEQFF. The CDR3 nucleotides read TGTGCCAGCAGTTTTGGAACTAGCGGGAGGAATGAGCAGTTCTTC.

The CDR3 reads CASSLRDSKFNEQFF. The CDR3 bases are TGTGCCAGCAGCCTACGGGACAGCAAATTCAATGAGCAGTTCTTC. V usage is TRBV6-5 and J usage is TRBJ2-1, with 7 bases fitting TRBD1. V lost 6 bases to trimming and J lost 6 bases; unmatched junction nucleotides: 11. The CDR3 length is 15 residues. Germline values: CDR1 MNHEY, CDR2 SVGAGI.

The chain employs TRBV9 and TRBJ1-2; no firm D call. Germline assignment: CDR1 SGDLS and CDR2 YYNGEE. The CDR3 spans 15 residues. Trimming left V 3 bases short and J 7 bases short, with 19 bases between. This chain's CDR3 is CASSAPSSLGLGYTF. The CDR3 nucleotides read TGTGCCAGCAGCGCCCCATCTTCTTTGGGCCTTGGCTACACCTTC.

The V call is TRBV5-8, the J call TRBJ1-5; tentatively, D is TRBD1 (6 bases). Germline CDR1 and CDR2: SGHTS and YDEGEE. Trimming removed 5 bases from V and 6 bases from J, with 18 bases in between. This CDR3 comprises 15 residues. CDR3 DNA: TGTGCCAGCAGGCGCGATCTGGACAGAAGTCAGCCCCAGCATTTT. This gives the protein CASRRDLDRSQPQHF.

The CDR3 DNA follows: TGTGCCAGCAGCTTCCAGGGGGCGTATGCTTTCTTT. This codes for CASSFQGAYAFF. The V and J genes are TRBV5-8 and TRBJ1-1, with TRBD1 matching 8 bases. The V gene's germline CDR1 is SGHTS and CDR2 YDEGEE. This CDR3 contains 12 residues. V shed 2 bases and J 11 bases; nucleotides not matched to a gene: 5.

This chain links TRBV6-5 with TRBJ1-4; the D gene is possibly TRBD1 (6 bases). The CDR3 has 14 amino acids. V gave up 4 bases and J gave up 4 bases, with 10 bases separating them. Germline V lookup: CDR1 MNHEY, CDR2 SVGAGI. The CDR3 DNA sequence: TGTGCCAGCAGTTCAGGGGTCGGTAATGAAAAACTGTTTTTT. It is translated as CASSSGVGNEKLFF.

The chain has TRBV7-2 and TRBJ2-2, with 13 bases identical to TRBD2. The CDR3 consists of 16 residues. V was clipped by 7 bases and J by 5 bases; unmatched bases: 7. CDR1 is SGHTA and CDR2 is FQGNSA in the germline V gene. CDR3 DNA: TGTGCCAGCACCGGGACTAGCGGGGATCGAACCGGGGAGCTGTTTTTT. Protein: CASTGTSGDRTGELFF.

This clone turned up a few times. CDR3 in DNA: TGTGCCAGCAGCGCAGGGAGGCTCAATGAGCAGTTCTTC. This sequence encodes CASSAGRLNEQFF. The chain recombines TRBV9 with TRBJ2-1; tentative D call: TRBD2 (6 bases). The germline V gene encodes CDR1 SGDLS and CDR2 YYNGEE. CDR3 length: 13 amino acids. With 3 bases removed from V and 6 bases from J, the gap between germline ends came to 10 bases.

J is TRBJ1-1 and V is TRBV12-3 or TRBV12-4, with a possible D match to TRBD1 (6 bases). The CDR3 totals 13 residues. The ends were cut back, 6 bases at V and 6 bases at J, with 14 bases in the middle. The CDR3 sequence: CASRTAGVPEAFF. DNA for the CDR3: TGTGCCAGCAGGACCGCAGGGGTTCCTGAAGCTTTCTTT.

The chain has TRBV12-5 and TRBJ2-7; 8 bases line up with TRBD2. CDR1 and CDR2 from the germline V gene are LGHNT and FRNRAP. V dropped 5 bases and J dropped 1; count of bases not matched to a gene: 4. This CDR3 is 14 amino acids long. The CDR3 DNA reads as TGTGCTAGTGGTCCGGGGACTAGTTCCTACGAGCAGTACTTC. This codes for CASGPGTSSYEQYF.

J is TRBJ2-5 and V is TRBV2, with 7 nucleotides matching TRBD1. The V and J ends lost 7 bases and 4 bases, in that order; junction bases with no gene match: 12. The CDR3 covers 15 residues. Germline lookup yields CDR1 SNHLY and CDR2 FYNNEI. The CDR3 protein is CASITLNRGGETQYF. DNA for the CDR3: TGTGCCAGCATCACATTAAACAGGGGTGGAGAGACCCAGTACTTC.

This clone was seen only a few times. The CDR3 sequence is CASSTRRASETQYF. CDR3 nucleotide sequence: TGTGCCAGCAGCACTAGGCGAGCTAGCGAGACCCAGTACTTC. This sequence joins TRBV7-2 and TRBJ2-5, with a possible D match to TRBD2 (5 bases). V was pared by 5 bases and J by 5 bases, with 15 bases between. There are 14 residues in the CDR3. Germline lookup yields CDR1 SGHTA and CDR2 FQGNSA.

V is TRBV7-9 and J is TRBJ2-5; no reliable D call. V lost 2 bases and J 2 bases, leaving 9 bases between the germline ends. CDR1 SEHNR and CDR2 FQNEAQ come from the germline V gene (reference sequence). This CDR3 has 14 residues. The CDR3 sequence is CASSLRTEQETQYF. The DNA of the CDR3 is TGTGCCAGCAGCTTACGAACAGAGCAAGAGACCCAGTACTTC.

V gene TRBV18 combines with J gene TRBJ2-1; D is undetermined. There are 13 residues in the CDR3. The V end lost 3 bases, the J end lost 8 bases, and 11 bases lay between the germline ends. Per the germline V gene, CDR1 is KGHSH and CDR2 is LQKENI. CDR3 sequence (DNA): TGTGCCAGCTCACCTCCGTCGTCGGATGAGCAGTTCTTC. Amino acid sequence: CASSPPSSDEQFF.

The genes are TRBV19 and TRBJ1-2; D is unclear. The V end lost 5 bases, the J end lost 0 bases, and 10 bases lay between the germline ends. CDR3 length: 14 amino acids. Looked up from germline, CDR1 is LNHDA and CDR2 is SQIVND (reference sequence). The CDR3 is CASSPQNTNYGYTF. CDR3 in DNA: TGTGCCAGTAGTCCCCAGAACACTAACTATGGCTACACCTTC. The entire variable domain, with the rest obtained from reference TRBV19 and TRBJ1-2, is as follows: DGGITQSPKYLFRKEGQNVTLSCEQNLNHDAMYWYRQDPGQGLRLIYYSQIVNDFQKGDIAEGYSVSREKKESFPLTVTSAQKNPTAFYLCASSPQNTNYGYTFGSGTRLTVV.

The genes are TRBV30 and TRBJ1-2; 10 nucleotides align to TRBD1. Germline V lookup: CDR1 GTSNPN, CDR2 SVGIG (reference sequence). This CDR3 is 13 amino acids long. The V gene end was trimmed by 0 bases and the J gene end by 7 bases; junction bases not matched to a gene: 2. The CDR3 DNA sequence: TGTGCCTGGAGTGTAAGGACAGGGGGTGGCTACACCTTC. Protein sequence: CAWSVRTGGGYTF.

The V gene is TRBV10-2, the J gene TRBJ2-5, with D possibly matching TRBD2 (5 bases). CDR1 is WSHSY and CDR2 is SAAADI in the germline V gene. Trimming left V 2 bases short and J 1 base short, with 11 bases between. This CDR3 is built from 15 residues. CDR3 bases: TGCGCCAGCAGTGAGGGACTCCGGGGCCAAGAGACCCAGTACTTC. The encoded protein is CASSEGLRGQETQYF.

The V gene is TRBV28, the J gene TRBJ2-7, with TRBD1 identical over 7 bases. Germline CDR1 MDHEN, CDR2 SYDVKM. The junction had 11 bases not matched to a gene; V was cut back by 6 bases and J by 6 bases. CDR3 length equals 14 residues. This CDR3 is CASSSGTVQLEQYF. The CDR3 bases are TGTGCCAGCAGCTCCGGGACAGTACAGCTCGAGCAGTACTTC.

V usage is TRBV2 and J usage is TRBJ2-1, with TRBD1 matching over 8 bases. This CDR3 is 15 amino acids long. Germline-derived CDR1 and CDR2 are SNHLY and FYNNEI. V dropped 6 bases and J dropped 2; count of bases not matched to a gene: 6. This CDR3 reads CASRVGQGPYNEQFF. Here the CDR3 DNA reads TGTGCCAGCAGGGTTGGACAGGGACCCTACAATGAGCAGTTCTTC. The entire variable domain, with the rest obtained from reference TRBV2 and TRBJ2-1, is as follows: EPEVTQTPSHQVTQMGQEVILRCVPISNHLYFYWYRQILGQKVEFLVSFYNNEISEKSEIFDDQFSVERPDGSNFTLKIRSTKLEDSAMYFCASRVGQGPYNEQFFGPGTRLTVL.

This sequence joins TRBV12-3 or TRBV12-4 and TRBJ1-1, with a possible D match to TRBD1 (5 bases). This CDR3 has 13 residues. Trimming pared 3 bases from V and 4 bases from J, leaving 9 bases between. The CDR3 spells CASSFREGTEAFF. The CDR3 DNA sequence: TGTGCCAGCAGTTTCAGGGAAGGCACTGAAGCTTTCTTT.

The sample holds a few counts of this clone. The gene calls are TRBV5-4 and TRBJ2-2, with D maybe TRBD1 (5 bases). The CDR3 extends over 15 amino acids. The V gene's germline CDR1 is SGHNT and CDR2 YYREEE (reference sequence). V shed 4 bases and J shed 1 base, with 11 bases lying between them. The CDR3 region has the DNA TGTGCCAGCAGCCGGCTAGGGGAGAACACCGGGGAGCTGTTTTTT. Protein sequence: CASSRLGENTGELFF.

J is TRBJ2-7 and V is TRBV3-1 (or the pseudogene TRBV3-2); TRBD2 matches at 9 bases. The CDR3 contains 18 residues. Trimming cost V 5 bases and J 4 bases; bases outside gene matches: 18. CDR1 and CDR2 from the germline V gene are LGHDT and YNNKEL (reference sequence). The CDR3 loop is CASSYPTGTSPPFYEQYV. The CDR3, as DNA: TGTGCCAGCAGCTATCCGACCGGGACTAGCCCTCCCTTTTACGAGCAGTACGTC.